This note documents a single TCR beta chain sequence. This clone is medium-sized (0.01 to 0.1%) in terms of sample share. Its binding antigen is unknown. No base-level quality is on record; no much larger clone is a single base apart. This sample was included in a study of metastatic and nonmetastatic thyroid tumors (dated by TCRdb to about 2020). Regarding the research as a whole: For patients with malignant and with benign thyroid disease, the researchers compared repertoires between peripheral blood samples and tumor or nodule tissue samples.

None of the patients had been given any treatment before thyroid surgery. Patient clinical samples collected from about 2011 to 2018 were retrospectively analysed using T-cell receptor beta sequencing. The paper's findings and limits, for the study overall: In both blood and tumor samples, malignant tumors were reported to have significantly higher TCR beta diversity than benign nodules.

The library was made by PCR. The sample was run on an Illumina HiSeq 4000. High-throughput sequencing was used to profile the TCR beta-chain CDR3 region of every patient. The paper's data handling went like this. The researchers built a classifier to tell apart papillary thyroid cancer patients with distant metastasis, based on CDR3 differences among clinicopathological groups. Repertoire diversity was assessed with the Shannon index, and tumor-blood repertoire similarity with the Morisita-Horn index. Using fastp trimming at Q25 and MiXCR clonotype assembly, TCRdb reanalyzed the public sequencing data and kept in-frame beta chains. These V and J calls are TCRdb output, not the study's own analysis. For this sample the table gives over 10,000 clones, of which roughly 33% were detected only once. 10% to 15% of the sample rests with the top ten. Sequencing input: tumor tissue. This TCR came from a female donor with papillary thyroid cancer or a benign thyroid nodule (not recorded which). Some clones in this sample may be carry-over from other donors' samples.

In nucleotides, the sequence is TGTGCCAGCAGCTTAGGGGGAGGACAGTACAATGAGCAGTTCTTC. Its protein is CASSLGGGQYNEQFF. This chain is built from TRBV7-8 and TRBJ2-1; the D gene is possibly TRBD1 or TRBD2, with 6 bases matching each. Reading from cysteine to phenylalanine, the CDR3 counts 15 amino acids. Solely the CDR3 DNA is kept, with 45 bases framed from the first base. Based on the germline V gene, the CDR1 and CDR2 sequences are SGHVS and FQNEAQ. Trimming takes 1 base from V and 4 bases from J, and the germline ends sit 11 bases apart.